The 12 T cell receptor beta chains presented below share a single source sample, sequenced in a study of spatial heterogeneity in lung cancer. TCRdb used MiXCR to reprocess the 5' RACE reads, holding one entry per CDR3 protein. The table has approximately 40,000 distinct CDR3 sequences, about 5.2% seen once; the top ten hold around 25%. As for time point: sample taken at primary tumor resection. The starting material was PBMCs, obtained at surgery. The receptors here all came from a female donor with early-stage non-small cell lung cancer.

This clonotype occurred many times. V is TRBV14 and J is TRBJ1-2; D perhaps matches TRBD1 (5 bases). CDR3 size: 16 residues. Germline CDR1 is SGHDN and CDR2 is FVKESK. V dropped 4 bases and J dropped 5 bases, with 20 bases sitting between them. The CDR3 bases are TGTGCCAGCAGCCCTAACCTCGGGGGTCCTGGTTATGGCTACACCTTC. It specifies CASSPNLGGPGYGYTF. The full variable domain, completed using reference TRBV14 and TRBJ1-2, is EAGVTQFPSHSVIEKGQTVTLRCDPISGHDNLYWYRRVMGKEIKFLLHFVKESKQDESGMPNNRFLAERTGGTYSTLKVQPAELEDSGVYFCASSPNLGGPGYGYTFGSGTRLTVV.

The chain couples TRBV7-2 to TRBJ2-7, with 9 nucleotides matching TRBD2. The CDR3 covers 14 residues. The germline CDR1 and CDR2 sequences are SGHTA and FQGNSA. J was trimmed by 6 bases and V by 5 bases; bases with no gene match: 8. As DNA, the CDR3 is TGTGCCAGCAGCCCATCTAGCGGGGTGCCCGAGCAGTACTTC. Translated, it gives CASSPSSGVPEQYF.

This clonotype was recorded many times. The chain recombines TRBV20-1 with TRBJ1-2; D remains ambiguous. This CDR3 is built from 14 residues. Germline V lookup: CDR1 DFQATT, CDR2 SNEGSKA (reference sequence). The V gene lost 3 bases and the J gene lost 0 bases, with 11 bases spanning the gap. CDR3 region: CSASLRAANYGYTF. The DNA for the CDR3 is TGCAGTGCTAGTCTTAGGGCAGCTAACTATGGCTACACCTTC.

This clonotype was observed many times. V and J are TRBV4-2 and TRBJ2-3; possible D gene TRBD1, 6 bases. Per germline, CDR1 LGHNA and CDR2 YNFKEQ. Between the trimmed V and J ends, which lost 0 bases and 3 bases, there was a span of 13 bases. The CDR3 loop spans 16 amino acids. The CDR3 region is CASSQEPVGGTDTQYF. CDR3 DNA: TGTGCCAGCAGCCAAGAGCCGGTAGGGGGTACAGATACGCAGTATTTT.

This clonotype has ten or more counts. The CDR3 sequence: CASSRGQVGNQPQHF. The CDR3 DNA sequence: TGTGCCAGCAGCCGGGGACAGGTCGGCAATCAGCCCCAGCATTTT. The chain joins TRBV28 to TRBJ1-5; 8 bases are a match to TRBD1. The ends lost 6 bases at V and 2 bases at J; junction bases unmatched: 6. Germline CDR1 MDHEN, CDR2 SYDVKM. The length of the CDR3 is 15 residues.

There are a few counts of this clonotype. The rearrangement joins TRBV5-4 to TRBJ2-6; 9 nucleotides agree with TRBD1. This CDR3 region has 18 residues. Germline loops: CDR1 SGHNT, CDR2 YYREEE (reference sequence). The V and J ends lost 4 bases and 4 bases, in that order; junction bases with no gene match: 12. The CDR3 region is CASSKPGQGGSGANVLTF. In nucleotides, the CDR3 is TGTGCCAGCAGCAAACCGGGACAGGGCGGTTCAGGGGCCAACGTCCTGACTTTC. Together with reference TRBV5-4 and TRBJ2-6, the CDR3 gives the full variable domain: ETGVTQSPTHLIKTRGQQVTLRCSSQSGHNTVSWYQQALGQGPQFIFQYYREEENGRGNFPPRFSGLQFPNYSSELNVNALELDDSALYLCASSKPGQGGSGANVLTFGAGSRLTVL.

This clonotype was picked up many times. V is TRBV28 and J is TRBJ2-7; the D is unclear. Germline V lookup: CDR1 MDHEN, CDR2 SYDVKM. Trimming left V 3 bases short and J 3 bases short, with 12 bases between. This CDR3 has 14 residues. The CDR3 protein is CASSFTQYNYEQYF. The DNA of the CDR3 is TGTGCCAGCAGTTTTACCCAGTATAACTACGAGCAGTACTTC.

This clonotype came up many times. The gene calls are TRBV20-1 and TRBJ1-2, with D perhaps matching TRBD1 (5 bases). V dropped 6 bases and J dropped 5 bases, with 22 bases sitting between them. CDR1 is DFQATT, CDR2 SNEGSKA, per germline (reference sequence). The CDR3 loop spans 15 amino acids. The CDR3 coding sequence is TGCAGTGCCGACACACAAGAGGGGACCTTATATGGCTACACCTTC. Protein sequence: CSADTQEGTLYGYTF.

This clonotype was detected only a few times. The chain carries TRBV6-6 and TRBJ1-1; the match to TRBD1 covers 10 bases. The CDR3 totals 15 residues. Germline trimming cut 2 bases from V and 6 bases from J; bases unmatched to any gene: 6. CDR1 and CDR2 from the germline V gene are MNHNY and SVGAGI (reference sequence). In DNA form, the CDR3 reads TGTGCCAGCAGTTACGCGGGACAGGGGACGGCTGAAGCTTTCTTT. The encoded protein is CASSYAGQGTAEAFF.

This clonotype was detected a few times. The genes are TRBV5-4 and TRBJ2-7, with TRBD2 as a possible D gene (5 bases). V was clipped by 5 bases and J by 0 bases, with 12 bases between them. The CDR3 has 14 amino acids. CDR1 is SGHNT and CDR2 is YYREEE in the germline V gene (reference sequence). The CDR3 DNA reads TGTGCCAGCAGTCCGGACTTTAGCTCCTACGAGCAGTACTTC. This sequence encodes CASSPDFSSYEQYF.

This clonotype was counted at least ten times. CDR3 sequence (DNA): TGTGCCAGCAGCGTCTCCCGAAACACTGAAGCTTTCTTT. Protein: CASSVSRNTEAFF. V gene TRBV9 combines with J gene TRBJ1-1; D gene uncertain. CDR1 is SGDLS, CDR2 YYNGEE, per germline. This CDR3 has 13 residues. Trimming cost V 2 bases and J 2 bases, with 7 bases left between them.

The chain is built from TRBV2 and TRBJ2-2, with D unclear. V was clipped by 8 bases and J by 3 bases, with 10 bases between them. The CDR3 is 13 residues long. In germline, CDR1 is SNHLY, CDR2 FYNNEI. CDR3 in DNA: TGTGCCAGCGCAGGCGTCCACACCGGGGAGCTGTTTTTT. Its translation is CASAGVHTGELFF.